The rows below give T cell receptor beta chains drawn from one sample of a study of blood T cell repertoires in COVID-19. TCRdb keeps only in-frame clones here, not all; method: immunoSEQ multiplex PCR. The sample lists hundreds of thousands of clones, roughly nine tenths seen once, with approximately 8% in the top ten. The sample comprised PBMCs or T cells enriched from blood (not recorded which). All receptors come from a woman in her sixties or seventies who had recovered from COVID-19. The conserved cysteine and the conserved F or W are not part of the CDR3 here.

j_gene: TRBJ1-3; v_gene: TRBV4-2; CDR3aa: ASSQDTPGNTIY
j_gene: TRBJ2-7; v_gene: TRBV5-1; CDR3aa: ASSSQDRATYEQY
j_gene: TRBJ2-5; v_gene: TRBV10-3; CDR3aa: AINEGRAETQY
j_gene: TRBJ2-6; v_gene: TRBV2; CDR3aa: ASLDRVLSGANVLT
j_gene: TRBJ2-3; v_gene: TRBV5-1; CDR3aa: ASSLDSSSTDTQY
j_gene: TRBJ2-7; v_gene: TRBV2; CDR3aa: ASSGQGITYEQY
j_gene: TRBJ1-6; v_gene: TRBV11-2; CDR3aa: ASSLGVRYSPLH
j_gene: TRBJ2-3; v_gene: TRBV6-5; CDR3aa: ASSEGASLDTQY
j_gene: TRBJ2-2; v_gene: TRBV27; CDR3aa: ASSLFPPGYTGELF
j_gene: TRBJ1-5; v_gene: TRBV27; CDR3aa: ASMPRGYIQPQH
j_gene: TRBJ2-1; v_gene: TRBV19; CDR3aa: ASSPGRGKQF
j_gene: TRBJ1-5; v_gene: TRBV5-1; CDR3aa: ASSPRHHSNQPQH
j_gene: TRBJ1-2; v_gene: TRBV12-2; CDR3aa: ASRLVAGALANYGYT
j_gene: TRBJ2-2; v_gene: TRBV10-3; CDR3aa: AISETGGAGELF
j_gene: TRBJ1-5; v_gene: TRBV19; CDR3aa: ASSIEGADYSNQPQH
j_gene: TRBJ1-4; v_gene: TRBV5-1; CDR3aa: ASSSGGSTLNEKLF
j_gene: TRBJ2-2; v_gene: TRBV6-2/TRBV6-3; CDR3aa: ASSHEMRKLF
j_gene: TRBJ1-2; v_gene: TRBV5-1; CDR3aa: ASSLAGTSGGYT
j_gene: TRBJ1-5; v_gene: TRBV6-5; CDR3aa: ANRGAGGAGQPQH
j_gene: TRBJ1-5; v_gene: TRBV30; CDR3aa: AWRRDQPQH
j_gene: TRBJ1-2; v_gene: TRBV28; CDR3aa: ASSPGQGGPYGYT
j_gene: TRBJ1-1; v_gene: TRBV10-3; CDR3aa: AISGTGGLMNTEAF
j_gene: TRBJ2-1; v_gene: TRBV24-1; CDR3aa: ATSDRRQSASYNEQF
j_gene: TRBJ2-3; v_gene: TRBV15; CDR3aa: ATTPNRGPTDTQY
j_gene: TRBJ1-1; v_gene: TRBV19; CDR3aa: ASSISHRGMNTEAF
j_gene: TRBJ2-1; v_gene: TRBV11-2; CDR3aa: ASSPRAYNEQF
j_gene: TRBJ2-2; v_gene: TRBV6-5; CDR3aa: ASSYQATGALF
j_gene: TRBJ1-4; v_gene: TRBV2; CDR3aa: ASSRTGGGEKLF
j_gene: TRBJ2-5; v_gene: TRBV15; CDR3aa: ATSRGFWGEGLQETQY
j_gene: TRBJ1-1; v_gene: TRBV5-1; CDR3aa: ASSFSDRQEAF
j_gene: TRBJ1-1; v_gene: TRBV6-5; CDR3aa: ASSHRGMSGTEAF
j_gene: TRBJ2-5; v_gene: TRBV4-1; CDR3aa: ASSQAQMYQETQY
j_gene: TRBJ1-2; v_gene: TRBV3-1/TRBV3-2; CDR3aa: ASSQGAGGYYGYT
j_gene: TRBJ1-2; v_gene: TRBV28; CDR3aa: ASVATEKYGYT
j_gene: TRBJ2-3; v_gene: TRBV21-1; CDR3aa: ASRDSGGMTDTQY
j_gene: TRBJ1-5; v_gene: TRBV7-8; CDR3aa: ASSHKDRTGGRNQPQH
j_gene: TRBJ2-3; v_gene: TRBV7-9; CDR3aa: ASSRTDSSTDTQY
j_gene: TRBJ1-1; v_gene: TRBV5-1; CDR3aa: ASSLAGWNTEAF
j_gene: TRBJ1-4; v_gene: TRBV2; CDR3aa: ASSLRGANEKLF
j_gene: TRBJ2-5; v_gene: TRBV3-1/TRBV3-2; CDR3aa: ASSRQGEGETQY
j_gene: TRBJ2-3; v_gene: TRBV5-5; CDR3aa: ASSLYKEGWGADTQY
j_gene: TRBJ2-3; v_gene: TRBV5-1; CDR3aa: ASWTVRDTQY
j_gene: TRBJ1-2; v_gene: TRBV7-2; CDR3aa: ASSLAGFKYGYT
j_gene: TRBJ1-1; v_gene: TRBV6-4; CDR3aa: ASSEGRGTEAF
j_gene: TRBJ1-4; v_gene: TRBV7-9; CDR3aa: ASSRDRENEKLF
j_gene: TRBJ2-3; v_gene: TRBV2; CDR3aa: ASSELGSSGGADTQY
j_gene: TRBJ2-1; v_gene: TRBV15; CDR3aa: ATSRSRDRNNEQF
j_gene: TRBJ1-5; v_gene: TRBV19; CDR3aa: ASRLRAAQNQPQH
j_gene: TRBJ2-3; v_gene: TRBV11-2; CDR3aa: ASSLDRGTDTQY
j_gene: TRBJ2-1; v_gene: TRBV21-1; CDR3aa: ASTRTGWGDEQF
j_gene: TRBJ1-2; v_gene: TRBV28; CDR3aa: ASSSTNYGYT